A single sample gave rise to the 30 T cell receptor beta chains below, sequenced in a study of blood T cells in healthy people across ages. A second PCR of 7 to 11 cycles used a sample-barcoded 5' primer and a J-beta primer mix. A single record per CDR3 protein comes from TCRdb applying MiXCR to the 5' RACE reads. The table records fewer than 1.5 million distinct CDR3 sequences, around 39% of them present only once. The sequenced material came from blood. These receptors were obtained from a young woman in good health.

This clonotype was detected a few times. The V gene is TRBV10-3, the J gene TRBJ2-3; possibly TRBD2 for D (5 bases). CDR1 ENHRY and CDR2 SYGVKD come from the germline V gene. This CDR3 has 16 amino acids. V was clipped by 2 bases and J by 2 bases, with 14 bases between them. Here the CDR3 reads CAISEGSRTPTDTQYF. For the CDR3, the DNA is TGTGCCATCAGTGAGGGCAGCCGGACTCCCACAGATACGCAGTATTTT.

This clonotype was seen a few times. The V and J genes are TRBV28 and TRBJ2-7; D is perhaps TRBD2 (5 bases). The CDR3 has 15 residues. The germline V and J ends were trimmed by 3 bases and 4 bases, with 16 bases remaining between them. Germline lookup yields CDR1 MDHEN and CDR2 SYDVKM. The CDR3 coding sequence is TGTGCCAGCAGTTTCCGCGGGCTAGGGCTTTACGAGCAGTACTTC. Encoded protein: CASSFRGLGLYEQYF.

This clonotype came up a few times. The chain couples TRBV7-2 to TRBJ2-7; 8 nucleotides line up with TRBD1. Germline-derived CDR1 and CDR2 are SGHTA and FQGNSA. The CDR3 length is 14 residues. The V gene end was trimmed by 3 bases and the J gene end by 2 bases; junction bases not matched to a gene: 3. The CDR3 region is CASSFPGQAYEQYF. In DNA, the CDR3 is TGTGCCAGCAGCTTTCCGGGACAGGCCTACGAGCAGTACTTC.

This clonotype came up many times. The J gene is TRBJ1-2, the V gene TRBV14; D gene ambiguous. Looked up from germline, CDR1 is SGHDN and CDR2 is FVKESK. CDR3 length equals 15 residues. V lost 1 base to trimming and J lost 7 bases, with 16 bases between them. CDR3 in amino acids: CASSQAASVVGGYTF. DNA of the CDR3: TGTGCCAGCAGCCAAGCGGCCAGCGTCGTCGGTGGCTACACCTTC. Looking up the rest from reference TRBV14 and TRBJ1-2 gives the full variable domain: EAGVTQFPSHSVIEKGQTVTLRCDPISGHDNLYWYRRVMGKEIKFLLHFVKESKQDESGMPNNRFLAERTGGTYSTLKVQPAELEDSGVYFCASSQAASVVGGYTFGSGTRLTVV.

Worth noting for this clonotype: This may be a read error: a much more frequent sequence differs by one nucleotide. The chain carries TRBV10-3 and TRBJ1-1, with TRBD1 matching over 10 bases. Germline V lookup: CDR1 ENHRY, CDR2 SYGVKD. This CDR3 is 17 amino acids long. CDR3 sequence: CVIRQPAGTGENTEAFF. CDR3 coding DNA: TGTGTCATCAGACAACCGGCCGGGACAGGGGAAAATACTGAAGCTTTCTTT.

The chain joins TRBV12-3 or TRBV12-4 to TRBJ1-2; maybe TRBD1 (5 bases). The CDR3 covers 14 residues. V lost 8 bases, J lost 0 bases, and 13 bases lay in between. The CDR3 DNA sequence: TGTGCCAGCCCATCAGGGCCTACTAACTATGGCTACACCTTC. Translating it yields CASPSGPTNYGYTF.

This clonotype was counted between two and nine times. The CDR3 spells CASRTRKTGGEEKLFF. The CDR3 nucleotides read TGTGCCAGCAGGACCCGAAAGACAGGAGGGGAGGAAAAACTGTTTTTT. The chain employs TRBV27 and TRBJ1-4; D might be TRBD1 (6 bases). The CDR3 runs to 16 residues. Trimming took 6 bases from V and 8 from J, leaving 22 bases between them. Germline V gives CDR1 MNHEY, CDR2 SMNVEV (reference sequence).

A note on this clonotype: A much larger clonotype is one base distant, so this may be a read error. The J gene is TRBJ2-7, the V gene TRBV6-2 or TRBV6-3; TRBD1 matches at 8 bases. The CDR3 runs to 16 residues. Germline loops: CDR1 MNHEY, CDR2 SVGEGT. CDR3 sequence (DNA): TGTGCCAGCAGTTCTCTCGACAGGGGAAGCTCCTACGGGCAGTACTTC. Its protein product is CASSSLDRGSSYGQYF.

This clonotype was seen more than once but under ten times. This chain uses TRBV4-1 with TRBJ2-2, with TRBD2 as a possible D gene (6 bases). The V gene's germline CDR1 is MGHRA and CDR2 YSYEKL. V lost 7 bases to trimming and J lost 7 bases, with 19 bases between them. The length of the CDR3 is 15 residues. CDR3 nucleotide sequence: TGCGCCAGCAACGCCGGGGGTATAACGGGCGGGGAGCTGTTTTTT. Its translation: CASNAGGITGGELFF.

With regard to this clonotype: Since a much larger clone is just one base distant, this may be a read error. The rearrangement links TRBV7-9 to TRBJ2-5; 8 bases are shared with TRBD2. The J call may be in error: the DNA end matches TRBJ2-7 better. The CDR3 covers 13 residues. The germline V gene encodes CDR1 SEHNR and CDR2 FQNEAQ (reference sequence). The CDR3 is CASRNGGESEQYF. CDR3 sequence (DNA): TGTGCCAGCCGTAACGGGGGGGAGAGCGAGCAGTACTTC.

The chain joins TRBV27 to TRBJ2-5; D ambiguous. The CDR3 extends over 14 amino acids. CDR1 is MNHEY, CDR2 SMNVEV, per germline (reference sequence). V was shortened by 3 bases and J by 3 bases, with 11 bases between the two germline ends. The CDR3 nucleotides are TGTGCCAGCAGTTTGATGGCAGATAAAGAGACCCAGTACTTC. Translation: CASSLMADKETQYF.

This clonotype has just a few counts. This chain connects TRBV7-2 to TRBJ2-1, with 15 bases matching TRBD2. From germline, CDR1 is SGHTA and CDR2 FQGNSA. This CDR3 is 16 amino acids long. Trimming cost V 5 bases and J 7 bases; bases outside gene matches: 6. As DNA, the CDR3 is TGTGCCAGCAGCCAGGGACTAGCGGGGGGTTCGAATGAGCAGTTCTTC. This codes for CASSQGLAGGSNEQFF.

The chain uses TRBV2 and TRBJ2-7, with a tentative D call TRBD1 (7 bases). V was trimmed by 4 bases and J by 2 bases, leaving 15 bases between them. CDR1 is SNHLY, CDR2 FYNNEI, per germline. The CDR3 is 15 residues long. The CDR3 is CASSVRGTDAYEQYF. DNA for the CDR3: TGTGCCAGCAGTGTACGCGGGACAGATGCCTACGAGCAGTACTTC.

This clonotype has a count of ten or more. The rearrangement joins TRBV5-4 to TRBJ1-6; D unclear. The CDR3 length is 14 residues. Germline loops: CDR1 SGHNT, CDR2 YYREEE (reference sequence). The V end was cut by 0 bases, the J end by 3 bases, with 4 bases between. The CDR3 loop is CASSLEGYNSPLHF. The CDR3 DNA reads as TGTGCCAGCAGCTTGGAGGGCTATAATTCACCCCTCCACTTT.

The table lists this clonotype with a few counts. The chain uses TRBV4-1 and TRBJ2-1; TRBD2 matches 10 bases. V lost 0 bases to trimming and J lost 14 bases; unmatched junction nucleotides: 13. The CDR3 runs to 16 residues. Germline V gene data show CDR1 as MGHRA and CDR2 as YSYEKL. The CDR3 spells CASSQDRTMVAGGEFF. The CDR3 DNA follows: TGCGCCAGCAGCCAAGATAGGACCATGGTAGCGGGGGGAGAGTTCTTC.

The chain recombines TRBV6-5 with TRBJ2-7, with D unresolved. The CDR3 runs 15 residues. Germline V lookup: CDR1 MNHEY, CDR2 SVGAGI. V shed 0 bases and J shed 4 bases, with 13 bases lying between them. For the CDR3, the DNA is TGTGCCAGCAGTTACTCGAAGCGTGGAAGGTACGAGCAGTACTTC. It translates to CASSYSKRGRYEQYF.

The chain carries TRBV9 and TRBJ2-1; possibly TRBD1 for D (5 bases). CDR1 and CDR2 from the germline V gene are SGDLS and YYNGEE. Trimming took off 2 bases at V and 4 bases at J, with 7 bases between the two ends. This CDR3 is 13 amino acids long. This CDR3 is CASSVAGYNEQFF. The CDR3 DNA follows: TGTGCCAGCAGCGTTGCAGGGTACAATGAGCAGTTCTTC.

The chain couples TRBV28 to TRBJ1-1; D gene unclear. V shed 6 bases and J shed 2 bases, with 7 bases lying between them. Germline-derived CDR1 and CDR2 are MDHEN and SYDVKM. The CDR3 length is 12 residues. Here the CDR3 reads CASRDLNTEAFF. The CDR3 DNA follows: TGTGCCAGCAGGGATTTAAACACTGAAGCTTTCTTT.

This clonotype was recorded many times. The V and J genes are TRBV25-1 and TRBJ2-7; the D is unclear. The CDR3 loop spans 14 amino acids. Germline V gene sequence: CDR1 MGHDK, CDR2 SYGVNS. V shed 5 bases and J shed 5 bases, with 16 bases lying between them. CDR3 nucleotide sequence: TGTGCCAGCAGTCTGACTGTGGGTTCCCACGAGCAGTACTTC. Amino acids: CASSLTVGSHEQYF.

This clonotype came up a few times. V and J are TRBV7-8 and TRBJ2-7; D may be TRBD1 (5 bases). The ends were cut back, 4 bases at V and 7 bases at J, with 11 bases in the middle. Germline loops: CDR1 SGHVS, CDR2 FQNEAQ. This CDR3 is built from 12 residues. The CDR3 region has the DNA TGTGCCAGCAGCTCCCAGAGGACAGAGCAGTACTTC. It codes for CASSSQRTEQYF.

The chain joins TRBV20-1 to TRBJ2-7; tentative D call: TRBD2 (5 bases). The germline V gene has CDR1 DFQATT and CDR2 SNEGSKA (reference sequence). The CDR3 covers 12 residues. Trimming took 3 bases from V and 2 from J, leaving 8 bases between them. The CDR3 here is CSASGNPYEQYF. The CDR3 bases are TGCAGTGCTAGCGGGAATCCCTACGAGCAGTACTTC.

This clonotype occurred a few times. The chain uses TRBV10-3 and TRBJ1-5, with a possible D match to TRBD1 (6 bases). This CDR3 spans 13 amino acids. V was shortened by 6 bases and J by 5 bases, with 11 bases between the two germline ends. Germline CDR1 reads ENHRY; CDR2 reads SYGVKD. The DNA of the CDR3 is TGTGCCATCAGGGACAGCCCTTATCAGCCCCAGCATTTT. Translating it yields CAIRDSPYQPQHF.

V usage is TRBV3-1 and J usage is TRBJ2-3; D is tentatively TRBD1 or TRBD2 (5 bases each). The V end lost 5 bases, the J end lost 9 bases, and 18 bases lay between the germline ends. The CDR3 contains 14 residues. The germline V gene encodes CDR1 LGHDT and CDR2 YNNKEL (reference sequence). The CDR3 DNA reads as TGTGCCAGCAGCTGGGGACGGGGCCCGGGGACGCAGTATTTT. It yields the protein CASSWGRGPGTQYF.

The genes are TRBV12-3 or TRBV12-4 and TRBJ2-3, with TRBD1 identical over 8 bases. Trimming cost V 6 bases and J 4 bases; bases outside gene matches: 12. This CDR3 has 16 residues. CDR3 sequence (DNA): TGTGCCAGCAGCCTCAGGGGACAGGTGGGCGCAGATACGCAGTATTTT. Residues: CASSLRGQVGADTQYF.

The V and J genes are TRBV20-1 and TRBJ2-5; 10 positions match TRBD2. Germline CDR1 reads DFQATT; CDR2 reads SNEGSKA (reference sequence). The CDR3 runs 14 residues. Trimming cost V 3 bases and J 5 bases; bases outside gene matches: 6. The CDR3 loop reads CSASVTSGAETQYF. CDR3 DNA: TGCAGTGCTAGCGTCACTAGCGGGGCTGAGACCCAGTACTTC.

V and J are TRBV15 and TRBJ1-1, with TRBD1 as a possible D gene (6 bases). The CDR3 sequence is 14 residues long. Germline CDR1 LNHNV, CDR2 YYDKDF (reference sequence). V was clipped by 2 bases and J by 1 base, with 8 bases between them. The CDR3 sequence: CATSRQGTNTEAFF. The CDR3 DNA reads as TGTGCCACCAGCAGACAGGGGACGAACACTGAAGCTTTCTTT.

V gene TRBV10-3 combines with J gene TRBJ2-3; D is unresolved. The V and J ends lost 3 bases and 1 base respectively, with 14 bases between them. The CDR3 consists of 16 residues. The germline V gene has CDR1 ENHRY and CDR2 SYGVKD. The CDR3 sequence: CAISDRHTRGTDTQYF. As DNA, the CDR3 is TGTGCCATCAGTGACAGACATACAAGGGGCACAGATACGCAGTATTTT.

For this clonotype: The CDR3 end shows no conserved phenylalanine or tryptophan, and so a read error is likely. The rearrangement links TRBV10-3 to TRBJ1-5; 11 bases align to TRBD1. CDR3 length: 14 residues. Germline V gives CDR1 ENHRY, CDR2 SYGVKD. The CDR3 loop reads CAINGDRGNQPQHY. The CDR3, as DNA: TGTGCCATCAATGGGGACAGGGGGAATCAACCCCAGCATTAT.

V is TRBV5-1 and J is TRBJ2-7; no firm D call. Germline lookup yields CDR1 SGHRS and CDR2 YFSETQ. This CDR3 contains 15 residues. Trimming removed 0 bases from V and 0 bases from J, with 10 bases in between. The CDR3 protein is CASSLGYTSSYEQYF. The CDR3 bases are TGCGCCAGCAGCTTGGGATATACGAGCTCCTACGAGCAGTACTTC.

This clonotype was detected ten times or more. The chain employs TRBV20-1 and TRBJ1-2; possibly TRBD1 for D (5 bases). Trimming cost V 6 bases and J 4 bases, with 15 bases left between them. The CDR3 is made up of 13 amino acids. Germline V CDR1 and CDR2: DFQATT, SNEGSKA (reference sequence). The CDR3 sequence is CSANPPGFYGYTF. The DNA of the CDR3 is TGCAGTGCCAACCCCCCAGGGTTCTATGGCTACACCTTC.